This TCR beta chain was retrieved from a study of patients and donors after allogeneic stem cell transplantation. One entry per CDR3 protein results from TCRdb running MiXCR on the RT-PCR reads. This table has roughly 880,000 distinct CDR3 sequences, about a sixth appearing once. CDR1 MNHEY and CDR2 SVGAGI come from the germline V gene. With 0 bases clipped from V and 3 bases from J, the junction kept 1 base outside the gene matches. The CDR3 has 15 residues. This clonotype was seen repeatedly, ten times or more. The sample was blood, either unsorted or a sorted T cell fraction (not recorded which). The source is a human donor who was either an allogeneic HSCT recipient or a stem cell or donor lymphocyte infusion donor (not recorded which). It is not recorded whose cells these are; they may come from a transplant donor. The chain carries TRBV6-5 and TRBJ2-7; 11 bases agree with TRBD2. CDR3 region: CASSYSGTSGYEQYF. CDR3 nucleotide sequence: TGTGCCAGCAGTTACTCTGGGACTAGCGGCTACGAGCAGTACTTC.